This is a list of T cell receptor beta chains from one sample in a study of Ad26.COV2.S vaccination and SARS-CoV-2 variants. Data came from immunoSEQ multiplex PCR; TCRdb stores just in-frame clones and leaves some out. Of fewer than 400,000 clones listed, about 90% are singletons. The starting material was peripheral blood, obtained in a trial of Ad26.COV2.S vaccine versus placebo. The receptors derive from a person aged 18-65 years who received the Ad26.COV2.S COVID-19 vaccine or a placebo. Both conserved end residues are part of each CDR3. Each record gives: CDR3 DNA, CDR3 protein, J gene, D gene, V gene, CDR3 length, clone size. The D gene is left open where the match is weak. Clone size appears in some rows only: once, few, many, or a class for an expanded clone.

cdr3_nt: TGCGCCAGCAGCGTCTTAGCGGGGGGGCGGGATGAGCAGTTCTTC; cdr3_aa: CASSVLAGGRDEQFF; j_call: TRBJ2-1; d_call: TRBD2; v_call: TRBV4-3; cdr3_length: 15; clone_size: -
cdr3_nt: TGTGCCAGCAGTTTCTGGGACAATGAGCAGTTCTTC; cdr3_aa: CASSFWDNEQFF; j_call: TRBJ2-1; d_call: -; v_call: TRBV12-3/TRBV12-4; cdr3_length: 12; clone_size: -
cdr3_nt: TGTGCCAGCAGCCTCCAGGGAGCTCAGCCCCAGCATTTT; cdr3_aa: CASSLQGAQPQHF; j_call: TRBJ1-5; d_call: -; v_call: TRBV11-3; cdr3_length: 13; clone_size: -
cdr3_nt: TGTGCCAGCAGCCAGAGATGGGGGGTGGGAGAGACCCAGTACTTC; cdr3_aa: CASSQRWGVGETQYF; j_call: TRBJ2-5; d_call: -; v_call: TRBV7-2; cdr3_length: 15; clone_size: -
cdr3_nt: TGTGCCAGCAGCTCCCGTAGCGGGAGGGCGCACTCCTACAATGAGCAGTTCTTC; cdr3_aa: CASSSRSGRAHSYNEQFF; j_call: TRBJ2-1; d_call: TRBD2; v_call: TRBV11-3; cdr3_length: 18; clone_size: -
cdr3_nt: TGTGCCAGCAGCGACGACAGTTTCCGACTGAACACTGAAGCTTTCTTT; cdr3_aa: CASSDDSFRLNTEAFF; j_call: TRBJ1-1; d_call: -; v_call: TRBV7-6; cdr3_length: 16; clone_size: -
cdr3_nt: TGTGCCAGCAGCGTCTCGACAGGGAACACTGAAGCTTTCTTT; cdr3_aa: CASSVSTGNTEAFF; j_call: TRBJ1-1; d_call: -; v_call: TRBV7-3; cdr3_length: 14; clone_size: -
cdr3_nt: TGCGCCAGCAGCCTTGATGGCGGGGGGGTAGATGAGCAGTTCTTC; cdr3_aa: CASSLDGGGVDEQFF; j_call: TRBJ2-1; d_call: TRBD2; v_call: TRBV4-3; cdr3_length: 15; clone_size: -
cdr3_nt: TGTGCCAGCAGCTTTGGCGGACTCACAGATACGCAGTATTTT; cdr3_aa: CASSFGGLTDTQYF; j_call: TRBJ2-3; d_call: -; v_call: TRBV11-2; cdr3_length: 14; clone_size: once
cdr3_nt: TGTGCCAGCAGTCAAGAGCGGGGGACTTACAATGAGCAGTTCTTC; cdr3_aa: CASSQERGTYNEQFF; j_call: TRBJ2-1; d_call: TRBD2; v_call: TRBV6-2/TRBV6-3; cdr3_length: 15; clone_size: once
cdr3_nt: TGTGCCAGCAGTCCAAGCTCCTACGAGCAGTACTTC; cdr3_aa: CASSPSSYEQYF; j_call: TRBJ2-7; d_call: -; v_call: TRBV27; cdr3_length: 12; clone_size: once
cdr3_nt: TGTGCCAGCAGCAAAGCGGTCCGAGCGTCATCCTACGAGCAGTACTTC; cdr3_aa: CASSKAVRASSYEQYF; j_call: TRBJ2-7; d_call: -; v_call: TRBV21-1; cdr3_length: 16; clone_size: -
cdr3_nt: TGCAGCGTTGGGCAGGGAGAAATTTTTGGCTACACCTTC; cdr3_aa: CSVGQGEIFGYTF; j_call: TRBJ1-2; d_call: -; v_call: TRBV29-1; cdr3_length: 13; clone_size: -
cdr3_nt: TGTGCCAGCAGTGCCTCAGTAGGGTGGCGTGAGCAGTTCTTC; cdr3_aa: CASSASVGWREQFF; j_call: TRBJ2-1; d_call: -; v_call: TRBV25-1; cdr3_length: 14; clone_size: -
cdr3_nt: TGCGCCAGCAGCCAAGAAAACGACCACTGGGGGGCCAAAAACATTCAGTACTTC; cdr3_aa: CASSQENDHWGAKNIQYF; j_call: TRBJ2-4; d_call: -; v_call: TRBV4-3; cdr3_length: 18; clone_size: -
cdr3_nt: TGTGCCAGCAGGCACCAGGGGCAAGCTTTCTTT; cdr3_aa: CASRHQGQAFF; j_call: TRBJ1-1; d_call: -; v_call: TRBV28; cdr3_length: 11; clone_size: -
cdr3_nt: TGTGCCAGCAGTGAAAGGGTCGGGTACTCCTATAATTCACCCCTCCACTTT; cdr3_aa: CASSERVGYSYNSPLHF; j_call: TRBJ1-6; d_call: -; v_call: TRBV2; cdr3_length: 17; clone_size: once
cdr3_nt: TGCGCCAGCAGCCCCCTGGGTCTAGCGGGGGGAGGGGATACGCAGTATTTT; cdr3_aa: CASSPLGLAGGGDTQYF; j_call: TRBJ2-3; d_call: TRBD2; v_call: TRBV4-1; cdr3_length: 17; clone_size: -
cdr3_nt: TGTGCCATCAGTGAGCCCGCTAGCGGGGCCTACGAGCAGTACTTC; cdr3_aa: CAISEPASGAYEQYF; j_call: TRBJ2-7; d_call: TRBD2; v_call: TRBV10-3; cdr3_length: 15; clone_size: -
cdr3_nt: TGTGCCAGCAGCCGGACAGGTGGTGTCCAGTACTTC; cdr3_aa: CASSRTGGVQYF; j_call: TRBJ2-5; d_call: TRBD1; v_call: TRBV6-2/TRBV6-3; cdr3_length: 12; clone_size: -
cdr3_nt: TGTGCCAGCAGCTACAACAGGGGAAACCGATTCATCATGAACACTGAAGCTTTCTTT; cdr3_aa: CASSYNRGNRFIMNTEAFF; j_call: TRBJ1-1; d_call: TRBD1; v_call: TRBV11-3; cdr3_length: 19; clone_size: -
cdr3_nt: TGCGCCAGCAGGTCGGGGGGAGACAGGGGGCGCGTAGTCCTAAACATTCAGTACTTC; cdr3_aa: CASRSGGDRGRVVLNIQYF; j_call: TRBJ2-4; d_call: TRBD1; v_call: TRBV10-1; cdr3_length: 19; clone_size: -
cdr3_nt: TGTGCCAGCAGCTCCACGGACAGCATGAACACTGAAGCTTTCTTT; cdr3_aa: CASSSTDSMNTEAFF; j_call: TRBJ1-1; d_call: -; v_call: TRBV13; cdr3_length: 15; clone_size: -
cdr3_nt: TGTGCCAGCAGCACTCGATTCCCAGGGTTGCCCCAGCATTTT; cdr3_aa: CASSTRFPGLPQHF; j_call: TRBJ1-5; d_call: -; v_call: TRBV5-8; cdr3_length: 14; clone_size: -
cdr3_nt: TGTGCCAGCAGCAATCGAGAGGGCTACACCTTC; cdr3_aa: CASSNREGYTF; j_call: TRBJ1-2; d_call: -; v_call: TRBV21-1; cdr3_length: 11; clone_size: -
cdr3_nt: TGCGCCAGCAGCTTGTCCGGGGGGCCCTACAATGAGCAGTTCTTC; cdr3_aa: CASSLSGGPYNEQFF; j_call: TRBJ2-1; d_call: -; v_call: TRBV5-1; cdr3_length: 15; clone_size: once
cdr3_nt: TGTGCCAGTAGTGCACCGGGACTAGTAATCTATGAGCAGTTCTTC; cdr3_aa: CASSAPGLVIYEQFF; j_call: TRBJ2-1; d_call: TRBD2; v_call: TRBV19; cdr3_length: 15; clone_size: once
cdr3_nt: TGCGCCAGCAGCTTAACACATGGGCCGAACACTGAAGCTTTCTTT; cdr3_aa: CASSLTHGPNTEAFF; j_call: TRBJ1-1; d_call: -; v_call: TRBV5-1; cdr3_length: 15; clone_size: -
cdr3_nt: TGTGCCAGCAGCTTTAACAGGTTATCTTCAGATACGCAGTATTTT; cdr3_aa: CASSFNRLSSDTQYF; j_call: TRBJ2-3; d_call: -; v_call: TRBV6-2/TRBV6-3; cdr3_length: 15; clone_size: -
cdr3_nt: TGTGCCAGCAGCCTATCCACAGGGATTGTCACGGAAGCTTTCTTT; cdr3_aa: CASSLSTGIVTEAFF; j_call: TRBJ1-1; d_call: -; v_call: TRBV7-9; cdr3_length: 15; clone_size: -
cdr3_nt: TGTGCCAGCAGCCAGGATTCGACAAGAGGGAGAGCTTTCTTT; cdr3_aa: CASSQDSTRGRAFF; j_call: TRBJ1-1; d_call: -; v_call: TRBV3-1/TRBV3-2; cdr3_length: 14; clone_size: once
cdr3_nt: TGTGCCAGCAGTTACCAAGTTTATGGGACAGAAGAAGCTTTCTTT; cdr3_aa: CASSYQVYGTEEAFF; j_call: TRBJ1-1; d_call: TRBD1; v_call: TRBV6-5; cdr3_length: 15; clone_size: -
cdr3_nt: TGTGCCAGCAGTTTGAGTAGCGGGGGGGTTGAGGTCGGTGAGCAGTTCTTC; cdr3_aa: CASSLSSGGVEVGEQFF; j_call: TRBJ2-1; d_call: TRBD2; v_call: TRBV27; cdr3_length: 17; clone_size: -
cdr3_nt: TGTGCCAGCAGCCGCGGTGCTGGCACCGGGGAGCTGTTTTTT; cdr3_aa: CASSRGAGTGELFF; j_call: TRBJ2-2; d_call: -; v_call: TRBV7-9; cdr3_length: 14; clone_size: -
cdr3_nt: TGTGCCAGCAAACCAGTTCTGAGGGGAAACACCATATATTTT; cdr3_aa: CASKPVLRGNTIYF; j_call: TRBJ1-3; d_call: -; v_call: TRBV6-5; cdr3_length: 14; clone_size: once
cdr3_nt: TGCGCCAGCAGCCCTCAGAAGTACGAGCAGTACTTC; cdr3_aa: CASSPQKYEQYF; j_call: TRBJ2-7; d_call: -; v_call: TRBV5-1; cdr3_length: 12; clone_size: -
cdr3_nt: TGTGCCAGCTCACCAAGCACATTATTGGGCTACACCTTC; cdr3_aa: CASSPSTLLGYTF; j_call: TRBJ1-2; d_call: -; v_call: TRBV18; cdr3_length: 13; clone_size: once
cdr3_nt: TGTGCCAGCAGCTTAGGGGTTAACACCGGGGAGCTGTTTTTT; cdr3_aa: CASSLGVNTGELFF; j_call: TRBJ2-2; d_call: -; v_call: TRBV7-9; cdr3_length: 14; clone_size: -
cdr3_nt: TGTGCCAGCAGCTCGACTAGCGGGAGTGGAAACATTCAGTACTTC; cdr3_aa: CASSSTSGSGNIQYF; j_call: TRBJ2-4; d_call: TRBD2; v_call: TRBV7-2; cdr3_length: 15; clone_size: -
cdr3_nt: TGTGCCAGCAGCATCGGGGGGGGCGATCCCTACGAGCAGTACTTC; cdr3_aa: CASSIGGGDPYEQYF; j_call: TRBJ2-7; d_call: TRBD2; v_call: TRBV11-2; cdr3_length: 15; clone_size: -
cdr3_nt: TGTGCCGTAACCGAAAGGGACAGGGGGCTCATGAACACTGAAGCTTTCTTT; cdr3_aa: CAVTERDRGLMNTEAFF; j_call: TRBJ1-1; d_call: TRBD1; v_call: TRBV19; cdr3_length: 17; clone_size: -
cdr3_nt: TGCGCCAGCAGCCAACAAAGGACAGGGGCTGATGGCTACACCTTC; cdr3_aa: CASSQQRTGADGYTF; j_call: TRBJ1-2; d_call: TRBD1; v_call: TRBV4-3; cdr3_length: 15; clone_size: -
cdr3_nt: TGTGCCAGCAGCTCTCCGCAGGGATCAGATACGCAGTATTTT; cdr3_aa: CASSSPQGSDTQYF; j_call: TRBJ2-3; d_call: -; v_call: TRBV7-9; cdr3_length: 14; clone_size: -
cdr3_nt: TGTGCCAGCAGTTATTGGGGGCTCAACTACGAGCAGTACTTC; cdr3_aa: CASSYWGLNYEQYF; j_call: TRBJ2-7; d_call: -; v_call: TRBV6-2/TRBV6-3; cdr3_length: 14; clone_size: -
cdr3_nt: TGTGCCAGCAGTTTCACTAGCGGGGGGCGGGGTCAAGAGACCCAGTACTTC; cdr3_aa: CASSFTSGGRGQETQYF; j_call: TRBJ2-5; d_call: TRBD2; v_call: TRBV7-2; cdr3_length: 17; clone_size: -
cdr3_nt: TGTGCCAGCAGCGTTCAGACTAGCCCAGATACGCAGTATTTT; cdr3_aa: CASSVQTSPDTQYF; j_call: TRBJ2-3; d_call: TRBD2; v_call: TRBV2; cdr3_length: 14; clone_size: -
cdr3_nt: TGTGCCAGCAGTCTTGGACAGACAGATACGCAGTATTTT; cdr3_aa: CASSLGQTDTQYF; j_call: TRBJ2-3; d_call: -; v_call: TRBV12-3/TRBV12-4; cdr3_length: 13; clone_size: once
cdr3_nt: TGTGCCAGCAGTTTTGGGGGTGGCAGCTCCTACGAGCAGTACTTC; cdr3_aa: CASSFGGGSSYEQYF; j_call: TRBJ2-7; d_call: -; v_call: TRBV27; cdr3_length: 15; clone_size: -
cdr3_nt: TGTGCCACCACCCTGGACAGGGGAGTTAACTATGGCTACACCTTC; cdr3_aa: CATTLDRGVNYGYTF; j_call: TRBJ1-2; d_call: TRBD1; v_call: TRBV15; cdr3_length: 15; clone_size: few
cdr3_nt: TGTGCCAGTAGTGTGCAGGGGGCCGACACTGAAGCTTTCTTT; cdr3_aa: CASSVQGADTEAFF; j_call: TRBJ1-1; d_call: TRBD1; v_call: TRBV19; cdr3_length: 14; clone_size: -
cdr3_nt: TGTGCCACTCCCAGGGGAGCTTTCTTT; cdr3_aa: CATPRGAFF; j_call: TRBJ1-1; d_call: -; v_call: TRBV19; cdr3_length: 9; clone_size: few
cdr3_nt: TGTGCCAGCAGTTACCCTCCGACGGCGACCTATGGCTACACCTTC; cdr3_aa: CASSYPPTATYGYTF; j_call: TRBJ1-2; d_call: -; v_call: TRBV6-6; cdr3_length: 15; clone_size: -
cdr3_nt: TGTGCCAGCACCCCTCGGACAGGGGATTCACCCCTCCACTTT; cdr3_aa: CASTPRTGDSPLHF; j_call: TRBJ1-6; d_call: TRBD1; v_call: TRBV7-2; cdr3_length: 14; clone_size: -
cdr3_nt: TGTGCCAGCAGTTCTCGGACAGAAGATGGCTACACCTTC; cdr3_aa: CASSSRTEDGYTF; j_call: TRBJ1-2; d_call: -; v_call: TRBV6-5; cdr3_length: 13; clone_size: -
cdr3_nt: TGTGCCAGCAGCCAACAATCTAGCGGGAGCATCGGGGAGCTGTTTTTT; cdr3_aa: CASSQQSSGSIGELFF; j_call: TRBJ2-2; d_call: TRBD2; v_call: TRBV4-2; cdr3_length: 16; clone_size: -